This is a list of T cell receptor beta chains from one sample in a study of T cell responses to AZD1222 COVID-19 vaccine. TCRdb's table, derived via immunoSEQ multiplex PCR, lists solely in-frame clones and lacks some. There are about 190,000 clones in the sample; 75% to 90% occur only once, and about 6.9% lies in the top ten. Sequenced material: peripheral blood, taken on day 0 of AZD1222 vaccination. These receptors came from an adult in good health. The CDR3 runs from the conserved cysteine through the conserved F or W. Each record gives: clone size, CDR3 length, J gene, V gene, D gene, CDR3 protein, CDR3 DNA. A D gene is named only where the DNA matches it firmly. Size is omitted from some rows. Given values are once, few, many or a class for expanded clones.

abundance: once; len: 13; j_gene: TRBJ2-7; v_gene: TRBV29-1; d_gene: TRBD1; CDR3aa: CSVRGQGSYEQYF; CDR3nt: TGCAGCGTTCGGGGACAGGGCTCCTACGAGCAGTACTTC
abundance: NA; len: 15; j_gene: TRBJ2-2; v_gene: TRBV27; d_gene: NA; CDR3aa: CASRAPMGIAGELFF; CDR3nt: TGTGCCAGCAGAGCCCCCATGGGGATAGCCGGGGAGCTGTTTTTT
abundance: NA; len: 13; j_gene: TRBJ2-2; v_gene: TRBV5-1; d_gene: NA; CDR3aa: CASNLRGAGELFF; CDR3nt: TGCGCCAGCAACCTGCGGGGTGCCGGGGAGCTGTTTTTT
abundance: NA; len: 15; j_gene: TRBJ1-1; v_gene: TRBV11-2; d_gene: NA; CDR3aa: CASSLAREGYTEAFF; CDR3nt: TGTGCCAGCAGCTTAGCCCGGGAGGGGTACACTGAAGCTTTCTTT
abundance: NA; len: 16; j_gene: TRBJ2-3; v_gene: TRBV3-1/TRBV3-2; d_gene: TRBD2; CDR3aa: CASSQVQRGGTDTQYF; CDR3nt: TGTGCCAGCAGCCAAGTTCAGCGGGGGGGCACAGATACGCAGTATTTT
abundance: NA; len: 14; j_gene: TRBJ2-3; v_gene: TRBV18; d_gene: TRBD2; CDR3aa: CASSPGAGGEAQYF; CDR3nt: TGTGCCAGCTCACCCGGCGCGGGGGGCGAGGCGCAGTATTTT
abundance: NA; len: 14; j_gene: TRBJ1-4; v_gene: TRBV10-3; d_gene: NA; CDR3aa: CAISDQGLTEKLFF; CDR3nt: TGTGCCATCAGTGATCAGGGGCTTACTGAAAAACTGTTTTTT
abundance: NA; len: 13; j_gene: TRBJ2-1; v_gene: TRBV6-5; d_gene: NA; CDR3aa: CASSYRLDNEQFF; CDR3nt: TGTGCCAGCAGTTACCGCCTAGACAATGAGCAGTTCTTC
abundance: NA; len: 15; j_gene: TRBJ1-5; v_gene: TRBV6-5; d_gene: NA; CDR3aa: CASSSALYSNQPQHF; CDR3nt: TGTGCCAGCAGTTCTGCCCTGTATAGCAATCAGCCCCAGCATTTT
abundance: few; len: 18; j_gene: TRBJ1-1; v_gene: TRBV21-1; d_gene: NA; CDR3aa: CASSKGRAGGGLNTEAFF; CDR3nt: TGTGCCAGCAGCAAAGGACGGGCAGGGGGAGGACTAAACACTGAAGCTTTCTTT
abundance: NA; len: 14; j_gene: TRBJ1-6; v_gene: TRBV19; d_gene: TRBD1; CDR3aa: CASSIRDSAQPLHF; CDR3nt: TGTGCCAGTAGTATCCGGGACAGCGCCCAACCCCTCCACTTT
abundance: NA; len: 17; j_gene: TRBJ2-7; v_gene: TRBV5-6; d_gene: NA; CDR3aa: CASSLEVRRGGSYEQYF; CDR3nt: TGTGCCAGCAGCTTGGAGGTTCGGCGGGGCGGCTCCTACGAGCAGTACTTC
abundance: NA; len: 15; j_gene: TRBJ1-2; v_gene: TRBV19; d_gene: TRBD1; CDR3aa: CASSMPGQGEYGYTF; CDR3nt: TGTGCCAGTAGTATGCCCGGACAGGGGGAATATGGCTACACCTTC
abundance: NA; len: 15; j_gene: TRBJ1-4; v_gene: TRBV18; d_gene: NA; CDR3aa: CASSPFGGGDEKLFF; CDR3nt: TGTGCCAGCTCACCGTTTGGAGGAGGGGATGAAAAACTGTTTTTT
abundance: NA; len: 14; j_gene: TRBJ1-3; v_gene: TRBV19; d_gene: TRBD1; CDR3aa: CASRDRGFGNTIYF; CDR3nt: TGTGCCAGTAGGGACAGGGGCTTCGGAAACACCATATATTTT
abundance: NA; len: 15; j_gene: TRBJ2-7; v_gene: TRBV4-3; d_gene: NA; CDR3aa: CASSHDRQSGYEQYF; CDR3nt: TGCGCCAGCAGCCACGACCGACAGTCAGGGTACGAGCAGTACTTC
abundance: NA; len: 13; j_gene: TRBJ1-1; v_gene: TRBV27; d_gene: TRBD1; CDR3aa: CASSLDRVTEAFF; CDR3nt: TGTGCCAGCAGTTTGGACAGGGTCACTGAAGCTTTCTTT
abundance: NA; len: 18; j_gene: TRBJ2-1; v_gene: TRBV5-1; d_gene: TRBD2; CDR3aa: CASSSGLAGGRSYNEQFF; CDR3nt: TGCGCCAGCAGCTCCGGACTAGCGGGGGGGCGGTCCTACAATGAGCAGTTCTTC
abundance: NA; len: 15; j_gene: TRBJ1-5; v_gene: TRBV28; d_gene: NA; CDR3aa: CASSLTGLGNQPQHF; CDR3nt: TGTGCCAGCAGCTTAACAGGGTTGGGCAATCAGCCCCAGCATTTT
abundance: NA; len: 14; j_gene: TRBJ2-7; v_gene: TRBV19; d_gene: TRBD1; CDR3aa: CASSSGTGYYEQYF; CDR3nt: TGTGCCAGTAGTTCCGGGACAGGGTACTACGAGCAGTACTTC
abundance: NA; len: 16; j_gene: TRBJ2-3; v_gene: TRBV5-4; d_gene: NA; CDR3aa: CASSLSNSGNTDTQYF; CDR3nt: TGTGCCAGCAGCTTGAGCAATAGCGGTAACACAGATACGCAGTATTTT
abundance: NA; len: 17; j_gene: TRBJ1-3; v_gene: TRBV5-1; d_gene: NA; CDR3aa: CASSLRETGRAGNTIYF; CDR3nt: TGCGCCAGCAGCTTGCGGGAGACAGGACGAGCTGGAAACACCATATATTTT
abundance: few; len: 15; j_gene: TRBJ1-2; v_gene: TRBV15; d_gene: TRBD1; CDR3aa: CATSRTGQGAYGYTF; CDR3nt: TGTGCCACCAGCAGAACAGGACAGGGGGCTTATGGCTACACCTTC
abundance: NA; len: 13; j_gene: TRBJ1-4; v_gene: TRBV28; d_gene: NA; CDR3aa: CASSSGTEEKLFF; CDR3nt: TGTGCCAGCAGTTCGGGGACCGAAGAAAAACTGTTTTTT
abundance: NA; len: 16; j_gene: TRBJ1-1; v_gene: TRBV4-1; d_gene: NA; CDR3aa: CASSQVSPGMVTEAFF; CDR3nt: TGCGCCAGCAGCCAAGTTTCGCCAGGGATGGTTACTGAAGCTTTCTTT
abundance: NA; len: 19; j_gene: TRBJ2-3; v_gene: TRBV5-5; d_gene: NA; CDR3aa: CASSLASPDVGGARDTQYF; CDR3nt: TGTGCCAGCAGCTTGGCCAGTCCGGACGTTGGCGGGGCCAGGGATACGCAGTATTTT
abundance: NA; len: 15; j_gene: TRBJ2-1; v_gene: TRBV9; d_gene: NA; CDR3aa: CASSVGNVGYNEQFF; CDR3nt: TGTGCCAGCAGCGTAGGAAACGTTGGGTACAATGAGCAGTTCTTC
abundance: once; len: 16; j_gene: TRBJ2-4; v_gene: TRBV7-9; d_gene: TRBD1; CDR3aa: CASSLDYTGDKNIQYF; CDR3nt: TGTGCCAGCAGCTTAGACTACACAGGGGACAAAAACATTCAGTACTTC
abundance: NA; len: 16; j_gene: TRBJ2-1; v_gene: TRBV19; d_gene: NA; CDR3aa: CASSPYLLTDRDEQFF; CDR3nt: TGTGCCAGTAGCCCATACCTACTGACGGATAGGGATGAGCAGTTCTTC
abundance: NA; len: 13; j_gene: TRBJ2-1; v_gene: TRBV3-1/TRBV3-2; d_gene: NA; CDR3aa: CASSQVSGNEQFF; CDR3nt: TGTGCCAGCAGCCAAGTCAGTGGCAATGAGCAGTTCTTC
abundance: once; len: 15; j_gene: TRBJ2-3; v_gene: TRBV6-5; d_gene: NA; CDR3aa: CASSQTGASTDTQYF; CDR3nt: TGTGCCAGCAGCCAGACGGGAGCTAGCACAGATACGCAGTATTTT
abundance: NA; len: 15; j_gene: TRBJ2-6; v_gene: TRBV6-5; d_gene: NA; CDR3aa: CASSYYSSGANVLTF; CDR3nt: TGTGCCAGCAGTTACTATAGCTCTGGGGCCAACGTCCTGACTTTC
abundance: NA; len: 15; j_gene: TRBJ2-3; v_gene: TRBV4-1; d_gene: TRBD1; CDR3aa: CASSQAQGGPDTQYF; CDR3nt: TGCGCCAGCAGCCAAGCACAGGGGGGACCAGATACGCAGTATTTT
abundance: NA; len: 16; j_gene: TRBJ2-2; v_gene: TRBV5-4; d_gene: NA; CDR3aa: CASSLAPGIDTGELFF; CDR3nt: TGTGCCAGCAGCTTGGCCCCTGGGATCGACACCGGGGAGCTGTTTTTT
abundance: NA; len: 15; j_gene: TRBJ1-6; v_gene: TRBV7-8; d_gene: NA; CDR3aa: CASSSSRQRNSPLHF; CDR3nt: TGTGCCAGCAGCTCCTCGCGGCAGCGTAATTCACCCCTCCACTTT
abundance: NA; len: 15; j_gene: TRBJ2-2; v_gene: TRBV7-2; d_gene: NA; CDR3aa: CASSLATFNTGELFF; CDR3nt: TGTGCCAGCAGCTTAGCGACCTTTAACACCGGGGAGCTGTTTTTT
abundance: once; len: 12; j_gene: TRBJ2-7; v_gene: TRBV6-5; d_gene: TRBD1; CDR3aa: CATYTGAYEQYF; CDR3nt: TGTGCCACCTACACAGGGGCCTACGAGCAGTACTTC
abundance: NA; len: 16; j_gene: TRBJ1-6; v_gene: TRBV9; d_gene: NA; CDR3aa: CASSVYAGIDNSPLHF; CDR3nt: TGTGCCAGCAGCGTATACGCAGGGATAGATAATTCACCCCTCCACTTT
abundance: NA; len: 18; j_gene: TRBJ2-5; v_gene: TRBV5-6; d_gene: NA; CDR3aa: CASSLERRFNVNQETQYF; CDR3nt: TGTGCCAGCAGCTTGGAAAGGCGGTTCAATGTAAACCAAGAGACCCAGTACTTC
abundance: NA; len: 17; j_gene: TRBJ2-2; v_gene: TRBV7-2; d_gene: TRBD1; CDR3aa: CASSLAPGTAFTGELFF; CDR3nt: TGTGCCAGCAGCTTAGCGCCGGGGACAGCATTCACCGGGGAGCTGTTTTTT
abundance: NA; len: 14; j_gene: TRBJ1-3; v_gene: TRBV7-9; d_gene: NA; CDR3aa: CASSLEAGGNTIYF; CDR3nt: TGTGCCAGCAGCTTAGAAGCCGGTGGAAACACCATATATTTT
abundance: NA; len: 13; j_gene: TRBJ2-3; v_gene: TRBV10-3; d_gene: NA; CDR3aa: CAISAVVGDTQYF; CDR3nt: TGTGCCATCAGTGCGGTGGTTGGAGATACGCAGTATTTT
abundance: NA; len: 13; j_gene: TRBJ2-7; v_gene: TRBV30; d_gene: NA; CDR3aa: CAWTGETSYEQYF; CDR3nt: TGTGCCTGGACCGGGGAGACCTCCTACGAGCAGTACTTC
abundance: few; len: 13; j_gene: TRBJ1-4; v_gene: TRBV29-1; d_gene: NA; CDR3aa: CSVYRGTGEKLFF; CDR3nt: TGCAGCGTTTATAGGGGTACGGGTGAAAAACTGTTTTTT
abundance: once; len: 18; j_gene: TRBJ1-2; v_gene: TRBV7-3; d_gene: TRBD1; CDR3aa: CASSSYPPGQGRGYGYTF; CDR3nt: TGTGCCAGCAGCTCCTACCCGCCGGGACAGGGGCGGGGGTATGGCTACACCTTC
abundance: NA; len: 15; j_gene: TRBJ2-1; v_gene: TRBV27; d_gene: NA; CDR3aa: CASSPRPGQNNEQFF; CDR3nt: TGTGCCAGCAGTCCGCGCCCCGGACAGAACAATGAGCAGTTCTTC
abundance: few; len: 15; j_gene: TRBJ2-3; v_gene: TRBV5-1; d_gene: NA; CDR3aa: CASSLSGTSTDTQYF; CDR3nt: TGCGCCAGCAGCTTAAGCGGTACTAGCACAGATACGCAGTATTTT
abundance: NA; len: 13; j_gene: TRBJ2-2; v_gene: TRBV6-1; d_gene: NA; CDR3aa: CASSETSTGELFF; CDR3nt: TGTGCCAGCAGTGAAACAAGCACCGGGGAGCTGTTTTTT
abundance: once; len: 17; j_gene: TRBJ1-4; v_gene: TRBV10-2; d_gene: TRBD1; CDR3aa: CASRDRVGGATNEKLFF; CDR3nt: TGCGCCAGCAGGGACAGGGTGGGGGGTGCAACTAATGAAAAACTGTTTTTT
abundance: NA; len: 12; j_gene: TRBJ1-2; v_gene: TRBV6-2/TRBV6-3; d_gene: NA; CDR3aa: CASSFPYYGYTF; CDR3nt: TGTGCCAGCAGTTTTCCATACTATGGCTACACCTTC
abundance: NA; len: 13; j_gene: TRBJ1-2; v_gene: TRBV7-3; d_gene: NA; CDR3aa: CASSPDMGDGYTF; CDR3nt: TGTGCCAGCAGCCCCGACATGGGGGATGGCTACACCTTC
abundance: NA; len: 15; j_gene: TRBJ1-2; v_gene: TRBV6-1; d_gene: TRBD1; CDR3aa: CASSEGGTGAFGYTF; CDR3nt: TGTGCCAGCAGTGAGGGGGGGACAGGGGCGTTTGGCTACACCTTC
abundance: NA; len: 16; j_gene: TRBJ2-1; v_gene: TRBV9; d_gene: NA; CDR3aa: CASSVGGVRAYNEQFF; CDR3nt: TGTGCCAGCAGCGTAGGGGGGGTTAGAGCTTACAATGAGCAGTTCTTC
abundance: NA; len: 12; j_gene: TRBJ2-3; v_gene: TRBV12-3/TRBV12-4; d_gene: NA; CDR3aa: CASSRGADTQYF; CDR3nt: TGTGCCAGCAGTAGGGGGGCAGATACGCAGTATTTT
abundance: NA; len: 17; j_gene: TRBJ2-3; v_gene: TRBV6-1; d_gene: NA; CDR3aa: CASSEFKRRTSTDTQYF; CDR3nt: TGTGCCAGCAGTGAATTTAAGAGGAGGACTAGCACAGATACGCAGTATTTT
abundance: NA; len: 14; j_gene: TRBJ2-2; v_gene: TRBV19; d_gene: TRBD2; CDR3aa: CASSGGRVTGELFF; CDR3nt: TGTGCCAGTAGCGGGGGGAGAGTCACCGGGGAGCTGTTTTTT
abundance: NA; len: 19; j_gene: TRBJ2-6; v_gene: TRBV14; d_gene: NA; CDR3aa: CASSLLGGGAPSGANVLTF; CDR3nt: TGTGCCAGCAGCCTCCTTGGAGGGGGCGCTCCCTCTGGGGCCAACGTCCTGACTTTC